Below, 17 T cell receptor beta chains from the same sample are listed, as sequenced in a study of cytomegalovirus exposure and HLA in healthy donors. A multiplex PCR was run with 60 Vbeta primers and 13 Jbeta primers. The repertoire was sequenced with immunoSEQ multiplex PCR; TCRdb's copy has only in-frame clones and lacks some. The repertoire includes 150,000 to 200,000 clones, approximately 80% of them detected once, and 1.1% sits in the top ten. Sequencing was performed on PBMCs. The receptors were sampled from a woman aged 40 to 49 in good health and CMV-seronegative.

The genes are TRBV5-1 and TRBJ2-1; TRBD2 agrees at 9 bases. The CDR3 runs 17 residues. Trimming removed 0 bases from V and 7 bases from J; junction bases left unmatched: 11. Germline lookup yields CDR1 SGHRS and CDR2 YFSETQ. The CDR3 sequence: CASSLASTTSGKNEQFF. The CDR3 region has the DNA TGCGCCAGCAGCTTGGCCTCTACGACTAGCGGAAAAAATGAGCAGTTCTTC.

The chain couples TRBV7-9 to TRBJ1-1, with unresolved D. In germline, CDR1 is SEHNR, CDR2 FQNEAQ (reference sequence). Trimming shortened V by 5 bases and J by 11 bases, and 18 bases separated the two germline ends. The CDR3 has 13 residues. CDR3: CASSRESSRGAFF. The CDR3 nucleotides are TGTGCCAGCAGCCGCGAGTCGTCTCGAGGGGCTTTCTTT.

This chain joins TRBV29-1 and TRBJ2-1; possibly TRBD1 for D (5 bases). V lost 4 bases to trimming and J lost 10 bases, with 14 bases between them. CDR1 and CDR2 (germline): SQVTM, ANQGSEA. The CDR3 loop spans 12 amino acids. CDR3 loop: CSVVPGPGEQFF. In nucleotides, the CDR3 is TGCAGCGTTGTGCCCGGTCCAGGGGAGCAGTTCTTC.

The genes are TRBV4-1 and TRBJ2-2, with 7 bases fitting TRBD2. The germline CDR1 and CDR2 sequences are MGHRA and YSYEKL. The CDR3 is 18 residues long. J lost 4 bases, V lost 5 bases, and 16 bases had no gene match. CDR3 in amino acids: CASSYTATGGGSTGELFF. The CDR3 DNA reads TGCGCCAGCAGCTATACTGCTACGGGAGGAGGTAGCACCGGGGAGCTGTTTTTT.

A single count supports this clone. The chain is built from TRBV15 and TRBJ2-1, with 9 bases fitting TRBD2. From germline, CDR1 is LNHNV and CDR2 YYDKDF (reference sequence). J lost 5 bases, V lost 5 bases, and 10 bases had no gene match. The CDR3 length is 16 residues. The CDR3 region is CATSRSIRTSDNEQFF. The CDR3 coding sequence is TGTGCCACCAGCCGAAGCATCAGGACTAGCGACAATGAGCAGTTCTTC.

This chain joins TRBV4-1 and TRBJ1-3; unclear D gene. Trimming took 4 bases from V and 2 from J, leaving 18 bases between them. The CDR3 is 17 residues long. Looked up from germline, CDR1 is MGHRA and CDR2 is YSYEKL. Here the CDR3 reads CASSLEGGSFPGNTIYF. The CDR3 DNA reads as TGCGCCAGCAGCCTCGAAGGTGGGAGCTTTCCTGGAAACACCATATATTTT.

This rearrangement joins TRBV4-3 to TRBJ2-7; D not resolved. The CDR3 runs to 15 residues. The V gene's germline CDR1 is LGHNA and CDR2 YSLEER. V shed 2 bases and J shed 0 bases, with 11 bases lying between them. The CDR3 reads CASSQFRESSYEQYF. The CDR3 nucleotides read TGCGCCAGCAGCCAATTTCGCGAGAGCTCCTACGAGCAGTACTTC.

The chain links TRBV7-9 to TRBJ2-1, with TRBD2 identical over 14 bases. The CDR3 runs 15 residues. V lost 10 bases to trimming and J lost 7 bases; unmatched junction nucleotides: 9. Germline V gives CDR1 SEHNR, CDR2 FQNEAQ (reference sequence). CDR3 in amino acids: CATLGLAGAQNEQFF. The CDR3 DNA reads TGTGCCACCCTGGGACTAGCGGGGGCTCAGAATGAGCAGTTCTTC.

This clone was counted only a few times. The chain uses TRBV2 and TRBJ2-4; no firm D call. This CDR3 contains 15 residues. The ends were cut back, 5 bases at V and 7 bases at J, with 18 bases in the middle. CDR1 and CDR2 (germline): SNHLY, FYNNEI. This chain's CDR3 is CASSSEETSSNIQYF. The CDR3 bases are TGTGCCAGCAGTTCAGAGGAGACCAGCAGTAACATTCAGTACTTC.

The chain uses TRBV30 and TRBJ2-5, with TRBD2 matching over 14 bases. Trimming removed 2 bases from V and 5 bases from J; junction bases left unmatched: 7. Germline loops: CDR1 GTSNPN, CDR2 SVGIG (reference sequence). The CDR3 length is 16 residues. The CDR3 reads CAWSRGLAGVRETQYF. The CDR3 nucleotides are TGTGCCTGGAGTCGGGGACTAGCGGGAGTGCGGGAGACCCAGTACTTC.

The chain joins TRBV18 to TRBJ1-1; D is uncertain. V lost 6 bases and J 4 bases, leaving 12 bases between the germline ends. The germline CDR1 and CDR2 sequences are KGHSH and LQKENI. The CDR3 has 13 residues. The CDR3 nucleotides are TGTGCCAGCTCCCTGCGGGGATCCACTGAAGCTTTCTTT. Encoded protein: CASSLRGSTEAFF.

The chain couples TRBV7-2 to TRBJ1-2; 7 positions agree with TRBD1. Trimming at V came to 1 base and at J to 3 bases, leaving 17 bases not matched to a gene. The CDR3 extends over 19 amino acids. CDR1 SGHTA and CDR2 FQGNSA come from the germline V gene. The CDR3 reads CASSLGRTGQYGVDYGYTF. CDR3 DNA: TGTGCCAGCAGCTTAGGGCGGACAGGCCAATATGGGGTGGACTATGGCTACACCTTC.

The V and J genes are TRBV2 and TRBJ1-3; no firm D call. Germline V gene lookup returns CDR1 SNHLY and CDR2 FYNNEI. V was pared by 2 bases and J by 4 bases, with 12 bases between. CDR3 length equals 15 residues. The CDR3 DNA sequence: TGTGCCAGCAGTGAACAGCCGAGGAACGGAAACACCATATATTTT. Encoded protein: CASSEQPRNGNTIYF.

The CDR3 DNA reads as TGTGCCGGGGGGACGCCCAATGAGCAGTTCTTC. This gives the protein CAGGTPNEQFF. This chain uses TRBV6-5 with TRBJ2-1, with D possibly matching TRBD2 (6 bases). CDR3 size: 11 residues. The germline CDR1 and CDR2 sequences are MNHEY and SVGAGI. The V end lost 11 bases, the J end lost 6 bases, and 11 bases lay between the germline ends.

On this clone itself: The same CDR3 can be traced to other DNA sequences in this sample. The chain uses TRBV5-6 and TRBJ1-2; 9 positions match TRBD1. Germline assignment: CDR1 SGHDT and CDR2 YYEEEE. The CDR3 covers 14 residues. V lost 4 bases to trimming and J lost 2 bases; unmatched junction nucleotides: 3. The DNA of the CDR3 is TGTGCCAGCAGCCCGACAGGGGGGAACTATGGCTACACCTTC. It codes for CASSPTGGNYGYTF.

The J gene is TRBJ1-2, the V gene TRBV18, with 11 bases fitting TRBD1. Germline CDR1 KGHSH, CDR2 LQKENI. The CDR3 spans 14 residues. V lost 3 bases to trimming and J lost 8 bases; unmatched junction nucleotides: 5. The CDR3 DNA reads TGTGCCAGCTCACCGGGACAGGGGGAGAGCGGCTACACCTTC. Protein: CASSPGQGESGYTF.

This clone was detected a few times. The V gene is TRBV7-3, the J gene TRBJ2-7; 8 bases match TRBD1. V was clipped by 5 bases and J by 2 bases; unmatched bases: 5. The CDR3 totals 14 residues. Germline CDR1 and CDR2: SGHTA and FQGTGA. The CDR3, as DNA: TGTGCCAGCAGCGCGGGGACAGGCCCCTACGAGCAGTACTTC. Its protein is CASSAGTGPYEQYF.